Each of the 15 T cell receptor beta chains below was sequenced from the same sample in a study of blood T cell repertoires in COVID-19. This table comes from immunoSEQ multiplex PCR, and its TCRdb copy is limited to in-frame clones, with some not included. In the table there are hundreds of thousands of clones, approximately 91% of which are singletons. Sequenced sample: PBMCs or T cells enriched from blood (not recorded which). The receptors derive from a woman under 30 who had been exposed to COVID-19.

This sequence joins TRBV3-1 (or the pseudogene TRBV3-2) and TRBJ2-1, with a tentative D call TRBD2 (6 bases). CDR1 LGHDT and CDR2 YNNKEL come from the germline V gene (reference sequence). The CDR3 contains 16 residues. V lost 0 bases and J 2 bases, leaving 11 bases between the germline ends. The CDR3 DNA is TGTGCCAGCAGCCAAGATATCCCGGGAGCCTACAATGAGCAGTTCTTC. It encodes CASSQDIPGAYNEQFF.

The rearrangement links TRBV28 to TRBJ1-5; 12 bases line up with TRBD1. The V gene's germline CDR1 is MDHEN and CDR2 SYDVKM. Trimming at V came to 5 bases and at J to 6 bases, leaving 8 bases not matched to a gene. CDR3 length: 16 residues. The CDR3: CASSPGQGAPGQPQHF. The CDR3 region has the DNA TGTGCCAGCAGTCCGGGACAGGGGGCGCCAGGTCAGCCCCAGCATTTT.

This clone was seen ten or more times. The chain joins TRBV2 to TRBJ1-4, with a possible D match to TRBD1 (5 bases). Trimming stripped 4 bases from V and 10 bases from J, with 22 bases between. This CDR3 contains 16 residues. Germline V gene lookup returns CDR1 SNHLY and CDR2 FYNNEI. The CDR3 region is CASSAPRGRGARKLFF. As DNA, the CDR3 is TGTGCCAGCAGTGCGCCACGAGGGCGGGGCGCCCGAAAACTGTTTTTT.

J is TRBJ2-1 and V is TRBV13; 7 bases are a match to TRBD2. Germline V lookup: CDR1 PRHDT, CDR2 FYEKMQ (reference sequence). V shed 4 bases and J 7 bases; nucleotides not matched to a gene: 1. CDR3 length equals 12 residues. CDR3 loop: CASSSGGNEQFF. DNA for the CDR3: TGTGCCAGCAGCTCGGGGGGTAATGAGCAGTTCTTC.

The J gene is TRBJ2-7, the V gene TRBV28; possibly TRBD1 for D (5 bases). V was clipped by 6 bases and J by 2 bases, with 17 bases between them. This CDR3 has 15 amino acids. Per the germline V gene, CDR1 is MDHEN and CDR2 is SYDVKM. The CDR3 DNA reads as TGTGCCAGCAGGCCCCTGACAGCCCTCGCCTACGAGCAGTACTTC. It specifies CASRPLTALAYEQYF. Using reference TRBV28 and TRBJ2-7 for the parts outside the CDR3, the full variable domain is DVKVTQSSRYLVKRTGEKVFLECVQDMDHENMFWYRQDPGLGLRLIYFSYDVKMKEKGDIPEGYSVSREKKERFSLILESASTNQTSMYLCASRPLTALAYEQYFGPGTRLTVT.

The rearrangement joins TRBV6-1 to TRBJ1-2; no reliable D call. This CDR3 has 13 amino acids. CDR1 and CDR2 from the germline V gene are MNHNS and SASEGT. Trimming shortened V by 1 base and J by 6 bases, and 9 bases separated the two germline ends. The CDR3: CASSEVIIDGYTF. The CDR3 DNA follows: TGTGCCAGCAGTGAAGTTATTATAGATGGCTACACCTTC.

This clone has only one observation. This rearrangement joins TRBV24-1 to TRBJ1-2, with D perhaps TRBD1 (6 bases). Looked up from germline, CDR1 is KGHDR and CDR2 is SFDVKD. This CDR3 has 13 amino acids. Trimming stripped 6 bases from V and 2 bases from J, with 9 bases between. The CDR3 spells CATSRQANYGYTF. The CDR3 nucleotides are TGTGCCACCAGTCGACAGGCGAACTATGGCTACACCTTC.

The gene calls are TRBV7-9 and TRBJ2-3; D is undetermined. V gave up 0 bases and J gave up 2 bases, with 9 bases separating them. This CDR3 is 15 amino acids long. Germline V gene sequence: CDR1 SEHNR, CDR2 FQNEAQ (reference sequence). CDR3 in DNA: TGTGCCAGCAGCTTAGCATTACTGAACACAGATACGCAGTATTTT. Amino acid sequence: CASSLALLNTDTQYF.

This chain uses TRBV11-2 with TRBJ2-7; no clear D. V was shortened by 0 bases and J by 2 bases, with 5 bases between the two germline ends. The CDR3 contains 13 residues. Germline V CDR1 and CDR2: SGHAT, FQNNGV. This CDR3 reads CASSLDHAYEQYF. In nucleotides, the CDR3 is TGTGCCAGCAGCTTAGATCATGCCTACGAGCAGTACTTC.

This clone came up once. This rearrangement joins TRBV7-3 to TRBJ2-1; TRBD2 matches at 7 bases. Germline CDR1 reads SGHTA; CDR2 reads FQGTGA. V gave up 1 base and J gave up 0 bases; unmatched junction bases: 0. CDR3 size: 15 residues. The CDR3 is CASSLSGSSYNEQFF. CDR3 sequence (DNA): TGTGCCAGCAGCTTAAGCGGGAGCTCCTACAATGAGCAGTTCTTC.

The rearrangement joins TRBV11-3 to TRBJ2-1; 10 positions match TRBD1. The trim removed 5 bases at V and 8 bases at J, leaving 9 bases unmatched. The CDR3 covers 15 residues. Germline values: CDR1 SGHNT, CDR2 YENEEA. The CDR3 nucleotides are TGTGCCAGCAGCCCCCGGACAGGGGGAACTGATGAGCAGTTCTTC. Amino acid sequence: CASSPRTGGTDEQFF.

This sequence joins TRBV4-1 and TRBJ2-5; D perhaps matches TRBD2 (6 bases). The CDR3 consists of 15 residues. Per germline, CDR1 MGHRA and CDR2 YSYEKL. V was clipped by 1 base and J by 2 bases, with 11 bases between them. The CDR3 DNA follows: TGCGCCAGCAGCCAAGGAGGAGGGACTCAAGAGACCCAGTACTTC. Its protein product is CASSQGGGTQETQYF.

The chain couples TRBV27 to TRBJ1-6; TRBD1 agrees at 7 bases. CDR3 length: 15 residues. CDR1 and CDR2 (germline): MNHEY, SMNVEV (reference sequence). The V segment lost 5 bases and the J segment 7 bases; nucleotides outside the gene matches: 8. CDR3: CASSLSTGLNSPLHF. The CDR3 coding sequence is TGTGCCAGCAGTCTCTCGACAGGGTTGAATTCACCCCTCCACTTT.

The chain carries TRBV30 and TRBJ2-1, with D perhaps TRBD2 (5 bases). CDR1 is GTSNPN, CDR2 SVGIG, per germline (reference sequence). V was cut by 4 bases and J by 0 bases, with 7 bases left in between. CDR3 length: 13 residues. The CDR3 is CAWTGVSYNEQFF. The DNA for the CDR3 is TGTGCCTGGACCGGGGTCTCCTACAATGAGCAGTTCTTC. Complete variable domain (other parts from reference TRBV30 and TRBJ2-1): SQTIHQWPATLVQPVGSPLSLECTVEGTSNPNLYWYRQAAGRGLQLLFYSVGIGQISSEVPQNLSASRPQDRQFILSSKKLLLSDSGFYLCAWTGVSYNEQFFGPGTRLTVL.

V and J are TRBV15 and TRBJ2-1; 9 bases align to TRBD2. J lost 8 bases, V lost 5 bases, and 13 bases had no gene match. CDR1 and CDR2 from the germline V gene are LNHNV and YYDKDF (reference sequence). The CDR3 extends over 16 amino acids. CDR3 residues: CATSARAAGGLYEQFF. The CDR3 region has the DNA TGTGCCACCAGCGCCCGTGCGGCGGGGGGGCTGTATGAGCAGTTCTTC. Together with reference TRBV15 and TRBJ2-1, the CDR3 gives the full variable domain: DAMVIQNPRYQVTQFGKPVTLSCSQTLNHNVMYWYQQKSSQAPKLLFHYYDKDFNNEADTPDNFQSRRPNTSFCFLDIRSPGLGDTAMYLCATSARAAGGLYEQFFGPGTRLTVL.